The clone carrying this TCR beta chain was seen more than once but under ten times. What it binds is unknown. This sample is part of a study of identical twins. Study results and caveats: High-abundance cord blood beta clonotypes had fewer insertions; memory repertoires showed none.

CDR1 and CDR2 from the germline V gene are MGHRA and YSYEKL. There are 16 residues in the CDR3. Germline trimming cut 4 bases from V and 4 bases from J; bases unmatched to any gene: 10. Addition of a universal primer site occurred through template switching, and cDNA carried unique molecular identifiers. TCRdb reprocessed the 5' RACE reads via MiXCR and lists one record per CDR3 protein. The sample holds approximately 700,000 distinct CDR3 sequences, 6.1% seen once. The chain couples TRBV4-1 to TRBJ2-1; 7 positions agree with TRBD2. The receptor was derived from a man aged 18 to 35 in good health. The sample taken for sequencing was naive T cells sorted from blood. CDR3 region: CASSLSLAETYNEQFF. The CDR3 DNA follows: TGCGCCAGCAGCCTGAGTCTAGCGGAGACTTACAATGAGCAGTTCTTC.